This passage covers 13 T cell receptor beta chains from one sample sequenced in a study of graft-versus-host responses after intestinal transplantation. Graft specimens yielded both intraepithelial and lamina propria lymphocytes. Assay used: immunoSEQ multiplex PCR; TCRdb lists only in-frame clones, some missing. Here the sample spans thousands of clones, about 65% being singletons. The sequencing used ileum tissue, collected 17 days after transplant. The receptors originated from a human patient who received an intestinal transplant, so some T cells may come from the graft donor.

This clone was found once. The chain couples TRBV5-3 to TRBJ1-1; D gene ambiguous. TRBV5-3 is an open reading frame whose function is uncertain. Between the trimmed V and J ends, which lost 3 bases and 1 base, there was a span of 10 bases. This CDR3 is built from 14 residues. CDR3: CARSCGPGNTEAFF. Here the CDR3 DNA reads TGTGCCAGAAGCTGTGGTCCAGGGAACACTGAAGCTTTCTTT.

CDR3 residues: CASSGRVRGSISYEQYV. The CDR3 coding sequence is TGTGCCAGCAGTGGCCGAGTTCGGGGTAGTATATCCTACGAGCAGTACGTC. The chain has TRBV6-1 and TRBJ2-7, with a tentative D call TRBD2 (5 bases). The V end lost 4 bases, the J end lost 1 base, and 20 bases lay between the germline ends. This CDR3 spans 17 amino acids. Germline-derived CDR1 and CDR2 are MNHNS and SASEGT.

V usage is TRBV30 and J usage is TRBJ2-7; maybe TRBD2 (7 bases). The CDR3 runs 14 residues. V lost 3 bases and J 2 bases, leaving 14 bases between the germline ends. Per the germline V gene, CDR1 is GTSNPN and CDR2 is SVGIG (reference sequence). CDR3 nucleotide sequence: TGTGCCTGGAGCGGAGGGGGGGGGACCTACGAGCAGTACGTC. This sequence encodes CAWSGGGGTYEQYV.

The genes are TRBV15 and TRBJ1-1; 11 nucleotides align to TRBD1. This CDR3 spans 16 amino acids. Trimming took 3 bases from V and 3 from J; bases not matched to a gene: 6. Germline CDR1 reads LNHNV; CDR2 reads YYDKDF (reference sequence). CDR3 amino acids: CATSRWTGGVHTEAFF. The CDR3 nucleotides read TGTGCCACCAGCAGGTGGACAGGGGGCGTCCACACTGAAGCTTTCTTT.

The gene calls are TRBV28 and TRBJ2-7, with D uncertain. Trimming removed 4 bases at V and 3 bases at J, with 10 bases between. Germline-derived CDR1 and CDR2 are MDHEN and SYDVKM. The CDR3 length is 13 residues. CDR3: CASSSGNLYEQYV. CDR3 DNA sequence: TGTGCCAGCAGTTCAGGAAACCTCTACGAGCAGTACGTC.

The genes are TRBV6-4 and TRBJ2-2; D is uncertain. The ends were cut back, 0 bases at V and 4 bases at J, with 3 bases in the middle. Germline loops: CDR1 MRHNA, CDR2 SNTAGT. The CDR3 is 13 residues long. The CDR3 DNA reads as TGTGCCAGCAGTGACTCCAGCACCGGGGAGCTGTTTTTT. Translated: CASSDSSTGELFF.

This clone was counted only a few times. The chain has TRBV10-3 and TRBJ2-5; possible D gene TRBD2, 7 bases. Germline loops: CDR1 ENHRY, CDR2 SYGVKD. The ends were cut back, 0 bases at V and 6 bases at J, with 11 bases in the middle. The CDR3 runs 14 residues. CDR3 loop: CAISESEGGQTQYF. As DNA, the CDR3 is TGTGCCATCAGTGAGTCGGAGGGGGGGCAGACCCAGTACTTC.

The V and J genes are TRBV18 and TRBJ1-1; possible D gene TRBD1, 6 bases. CDR3 length equals 14 residues. V was trimmed by 3 bases and J by 2 bases, leaving 10 bases between them. CDR1 is KGHSH and CDR2 is LQKENI in the germline V gene. The CDR3: CASSPGHSNTEAFF. Here the CDR3 DNA reads TGTGCCAGCTCACCGGGACACTCCAACACTGAAGCTTTCTTT. The variable domain in full, completed from reference TRBV18 and TRBJ1-1, reads NAGVMQNPRHLVRRRGQEARLRCSPMKGHSHVYWYRQLPEEGLKFMVYLQKENIIDESGMPKERFSAEFPKEGPSILRIQQVVRGDSAAYFCASSPGHSNTEAFFGQGTRLTVV.

The gene calls are TRBV27 and TRBJ1-2; tentatively, D is TRBD1 (5 bases). The CDR3 extends over 14 amino acids. The V and J ends lost 9 bases and 1 base respectively, with 15 bases between them. CDR1 and CDR2 (germline): MNHEY, SMNVEV (reference sequence). In DNA form, the CDR3 reads TGTGCCAGTTCAACACAGGAACTTAACTATGGCTACACCTTC. Its protein is CASSTQELNYGYTF.

This rearrangement joins TRBV15 to TRBJ2-3; weak D call: TRBD2 (5 bases). The CDR3 spans 14 residues. Per germline, CDR1 LNHNV and CDR2 YYDKDF (reference sequence). Trimming took off 2 bases at V and 1 base at J, with 7 bases between the two ends. The CDR3 bases are TGTGCCACCAGCAGATACGGGGGCACAGATACGCAGTATTTT. Translated, it gives CATSRYGGTDTQYF.

CDR3 protein: CASSSLRGDQETQYF. The CDR3 nucleotides read TGTGCCAGCAGCTCCCTCAGGGGGGACCAAGAGACCCAGTACTTC. This rearrangement joins TRBV7-2 to TRBJ2-5; D might be TRBD1 (7 bases). The CDR3 sequence is 15 residues long. Germline assignment: CDR1 SGHTA and CDR2 FQGNSA. V was cut by 4 bases and J by 0 bases, with 12 bases left in between.

The rearrangement joins TRBV9 to TRBJ1-6, with 9 bases aligning to TRBD1. V was pared by 3 bases and J by 7 bases, with 8 bases of the junction left unmatched. The germline V gene has CDR1 SGDLS and CDR2 YYNGEE. The CDR3 sequence is 16 residues long. CDR3 in DNA: TGTGCCAGCAGCGCACCGGGACAGGGTAACAATTCACCCCTCCACTTT. Protein: CASSAPGQGNNSPLHF. Full variable domain (outside the CDR3, taken from reference TRBV9 and TRBJ1-6): DSGVTQTPKHLITATGQRVTLRCSPRSGDLSVYWYQQSLDQGLQFLIQYYNGEERAKGNILERFSAQQFPDLHSELNLSSLELGDSALYFCASSAPGQGNNSPLHFGNGTRLTVT.

This clone was counted between two and nine times. This sequence joins TRBV5-4 and TRBJ1-5; no reliable D call. Germline assignment: CDR1 SGHNT and CDR2 YYREEE (reference sequence). Trimming pared 4 bases from V and 0 bases from J, leaving 14 bases between. This CDR3 is 16 amino acids long. CDR3 residues: CASSTGGSYSNQPQHF. CDR3 DNA sequence: TGTGCCAGCAGCACCGGAGGGTCTTATAGCAATCAGCCCCAGCATTTT.